This is a list of T cell receptor beta chains from one sample in a study of T cell responses to AZD1222 COVID-19 vaccine. Repertoires were generated with immunoSEQ multiplex PCR, while TCRdb's copy carries only in-frame clones and drops some. The sample lists under 80,000 clones, about 85% occurring once. The sequencing used peripheral blood, collected 28 days after the second AZD1222 dose. All receptors derive from an adult who received the AZD1222 COVID-19 vaccine. Both conserved end residues are part of each CDR3. Fields, in order: V gene, J gene, clone size, D gene, CDR3 DNA, CDR3 protein. D genes are given only for firm matches. Clone size is shown for a subset of rows, as once, few, many or a class of expanded clone.

TRBV7-9	TRBJ2-2	NA	NA	TGTGCCAGCAGAGCACGTACAGGCGTCAGCACCGGGGAGCTGTTTTTT	CASRARTGVSTGELFF
TRBV5-1	TRBJ2-5	NA	NA	TGCGCCAGCAGCTTGGTGGGGGGAGAGACCCAGTACTTC	CASSLVGGETQYF
TRBV2	TRBJ1-1	NA	NA	TGTGCCAGCAGTGTCGAGCATACGAACACTGAAGCTTTCTTT	CASSVEHTNTEAFF
TRBV10-2	TRBJ2-7	NA	NA	TGCGCCAGCAGTGAAAGTAGTGCTTACGAGCAGTACTTC	CASSESSAYEQYF
TRBV29-1	TRBJ1-1	NA	NA	TGCAGCGTTGATAGTGGGAACACTGAAGCTTTCTTT	CSVDSGNTEAFF
TRBV4-1	TRBJ1-2	NA	NA	TGCGCCAGCAGCTTCGATTTCAGGGAGGGCTATGGCTACACCTTC	CASSFDFREGYGYTF
TRBV5-1	TRBJ2-6	NA	NA	TGCGCCAGCAGCTTGCCGCAACCATCTGGGGCCAACGTCCTGACTTTC	CASSLPQPSGANVLTF
TRBV5-1	TRBJ2-3	NA	TRBD2	TGCGCCAGCAGCTTCTCCTGGGGACTAGCCACCGCAGATACGCAGTATTTT	CASSFSWGLATADTQYF
TRBV19	TRBJ1-1	NA	TRBD1	TGTGCCAGTAGGATACAGGGGGCGACTGAAGCTTTCTTT	CASRIQGATEAFF
TRBV5-1	TRBJ1-1	NA	NA	TGCGCCAGCAGCATAAACAGGGACACTGAAGCTTTCTTT	CASSINRDTEAFF
TRBV5-1	TRBJ2-1	NA	TRBD2	TGCGCCAGCAGCCGGACTAGCGGGAGCCAAGAGCAGTTCTTC	CASSRTSGSQEQFF
TRBV9	TRBJ1-2	NA	NA	TGTGCCAGCAGCGAGGCCCCGGGGGGACTGAATGGCTACACCTTC	CASSEAPGGLNGYTF
TRBV28	TRBJ2-3	NA	NA	TGTGCCAGCAGTTTAGGGCAGCTTAACACAGATACGCAGTATTTT	CASSLGQLNTDTQYF
TRBV7-8	TRBJ1-6	few	TRBD1	TGTGCCAGCAGCTCAAACACAGGGGGCGTTTCACCCCTCCACTTT	CASSSNTGGVSPLHF
TRBV9	TRBJ2-2	NA	TRBD2	TGTGCCAGCAGCGATAGCGGGAGGGTCCGGGAGCTGTTTTTT	CASSDSGRVRELFF
TRBV5-4	TRBJ2-2	NA	TRBD1	TGTGCCAGCAGCTTGGGGGGACAGGGCGGCACCGGGGAGCTGTTTTTT	CASSLGGQGGTGELFF
TRBV12-3/TRBV12-4	TRBJ2-7	NA	NA	TGTGCCAGCAGACCTGGGACCTACTACGAGCAGTACTTC	CASRPGTYYEQYF
TRBV18	TRBJ2-1	NA	TRBD2	TGTGCCAGCTCCTGGGGGATCGGGGGGACCAATGAGCAGTTCTTC	CASSWGIGGTNEQFF
TRBV12-3/TRBV12-4	TRBJ1-3	NA	TRBD1	TGTGCCAGCAGCCAGGGGGTTGCCATATATTTT	CASSQGVAIYF
TRBV11-3	TRBJ2-1	NA	TRBD2	TGTGCCAGCAGCCACCGGGACTACGGCGATGAGCAGTTCTTC	CASSHRDYGDEQFF
TRBV7-9	TRBJ2-1	NA	TRBD1	TGTGCCAGCAGCCACCCCGGACAGGGGTGGGAAGGGGACAATGAGCAGTTCTTC	CASSHPGQGWEGDNEQFF
TRBV5-1	TRBJ1-4	NA	NA	TGCGCCAGCAGCTTGGATAGGGGGGATGAAAAACTGTTTTTT	CASSLDRGDEKLFF
TRBV24-1	TRBJ2-3	few	NA	TGTGCCACCAGTGAAGGGGCCCCGGATACGCAGTATTTT	CATSEGAPDTQYF
TRBV11-2	TRBJ2-7	NA	NA	TGTGCCAGCAACGTTGACTTCTACTCCTACGAGCAGTACTTC	CASNVDFYSYEQYF
TRBV6-1	TRBJ2-2	once	NA	TGTGCCAGCAGTGAAAGTTCGTGGGCGAGGACCGGGGAGCTGTTTTTT	CASSESSWARTGELFF
TRBV7-8	TRBJ1-1	NA	NA	TGTGCCAGCAGCTTAGGAGGGTTCGGTGAAGCTTTCTTT	CASSLGGFGEAFF
TRBV6-1	TRBJ2-1	few	TRBD1	TGTGCCAGCAGTGATAGTGGACAGGTTTTAGGCAATGAGCAGTTCTTC	CASSDSGQVLGNEQFF
TRBV7-9	TRBJ1-1	NA	NA	TGTGCCAGCAGCCGAGCCGGGAGGGACACTGAAGCTTTCTTT	CASSRAGRDTEAFF